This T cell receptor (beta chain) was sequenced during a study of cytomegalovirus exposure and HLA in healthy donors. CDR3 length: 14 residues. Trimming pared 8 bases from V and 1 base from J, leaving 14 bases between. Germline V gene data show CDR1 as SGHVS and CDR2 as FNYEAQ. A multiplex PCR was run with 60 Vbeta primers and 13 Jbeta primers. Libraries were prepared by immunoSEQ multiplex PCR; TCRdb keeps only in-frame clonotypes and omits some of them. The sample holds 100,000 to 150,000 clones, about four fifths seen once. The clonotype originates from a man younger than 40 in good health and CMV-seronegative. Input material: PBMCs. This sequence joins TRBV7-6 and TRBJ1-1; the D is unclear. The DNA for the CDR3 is TGTGCCAGCGGGCCTCGGGAGACGAACACTGAAGCTTTCTTT. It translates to CASGPRETNTEAFF.